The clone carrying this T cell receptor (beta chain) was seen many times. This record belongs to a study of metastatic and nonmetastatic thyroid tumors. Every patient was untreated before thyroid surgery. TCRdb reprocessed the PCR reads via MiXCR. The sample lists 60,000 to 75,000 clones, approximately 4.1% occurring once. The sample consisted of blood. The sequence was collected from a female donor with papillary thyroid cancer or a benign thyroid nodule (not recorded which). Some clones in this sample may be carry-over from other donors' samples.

CDR3 sequence: CASSRLTSISYNEQFF. The CDR3 DNA reads TGTGCCAGCAGCCGTCTCACTAGCATTTCCTACAATGAGCAGTTCTTC. The chain combines TRBV3-1 with TRBJ2-1, with D possibly being TRBD2 (6 bases). The V and J ends lost 4 bases and 1 base respectively, with 14 bases between them. Germline CDR1 reads LGHDT; CDR2 reads YNNKEL (reference sequence). This CDR3 has 16 residues.